These 15 T cell receptor beta chains came from one sample sequenced in a study of blood T cell repertoires in COVID-19 (dated by TCRdb to about 2020). The protocol used for the library was the immunoSEQ multiplex PCR assay. TCRdb provides this immuneACCESS table in a form limited to in-frame rearrangements. Some clones are lacking; in checked studies, under half of them reflect an unresolved V gene, and why the rest are absent is not known. The sample includes roughly 150,000 clones, with over 75% observed a single time. Of the sample, about an eighth is held by the ten largest clones. Sequences were obtained from peripheral blood. All receptors derive from a man between 65 and 85 years old who had recovered from COVID-19.

V gene TRBV29-1 combines with J gene TRBJ2-7; TRBD2 matches at 13 bases. V shed 7 bases and J 0 bases; nucleotides not matched to a gene: 15. This CDR3 has 18 amino acids. Germline V gene sequence: CDR1 SQVTM, CDR2 ANQGSEA. CDR3 DNA sequence: TGCAGCGAAGAGAAACCGACTAGCGGGAGGCCCTACTCCTACGAGCAGTACTTC. Translating gives CSEEKPTSGRPYSYEQYF.

The CDR3 region is CASSSRTTSTDTQYF. CDR3 coding DNA: TGTGCCAGCAGCTCCAGGACTACCAGCACAGATACGCAGTATTTT. The chain combines TRBV11-2 with TRBJ2-3, with a possible D match to TRBD2 (6 bases). The germline V and J ends were trimmed by 4 bases and 0 bases, with 11 bases remaining between them. Germline lookup yields CDR1 SGHAT and CDR2 FQNNGV. This CDR3 is 15 amino acids long.

The rearrangement links TRBV3-1 (or the pseudogene TRBV3-2) to TRBJ2-1; the D gene is possibly TRBD1 (5 bases). CDR1 LGHDT and CDR2 YNNKEL come from the germline V gene (reference sequence). Between the trimmed V and J ends, which lost 1 base and 6 bases, there was a span of 16 bases. The CDR3 runs 16 residues. In DNA, the CDR3 is TGTGCCAGCAGCCAAGCCGGCAGGGTTGACCCCAATGAGCAGTTCTTC. Translated, it gives CASSQAGRVDPNEQFF.

This chain uses TRBV7-2 with TRBJ2-3; 7 bases line up with TRBD2. V was clipped by 3 bases and J by 4 bases; unmatched bases: 7. CDR1 is SGHTA and CDR2 is FQGNSA in the germline V gene. The CDR3 has 15 residues. The CDR3 sequence: CASSFGGGFADTQYF. The DNA of the CDR3 is TGTGCCAGCAGCTTTGGGGGAGGGTTCGCAGATACGCAGTATTTT.

The chain has TRBV5-1 and TRBJ1-1; D may be TRBD1 (5 bases). The length of the CDR3 is 14 residues. With 0 bases removed from V and 7 bases from J, the gap between germline ends came to 13 bases. Germline lookup yields CDR1 SGHRS and CDR2 YFSETQ. The CDR3, as DNA: TGCGCCAGCAGCTTGGGACAGACAACAGATGAAGCTTTCTTT. It codes for CASSLGQTTDEAFF.

This clone occurred once. This chain joins TRBV11-2 and TRBJ2-5, with 10 bases fitting TRBD2. The CDR3 extends over 16 amino acids. Germline CDR1 and CDR2: SGHAT and FQNNGV. The V segment lost 1 base and the J segment 4 bases; nucleotides outside the gene matches: 6. The CDR3 region is CASSLGTSGGRETQYF. In DNA, the CDR3 is TGTGCCAGCAGCTTAGGGACTAGCGGAGGGAGAGAGACCCAGTACTTC.

CDR3 bases: TGTGCCAGCAGCTCGGGACAGGTTAGCACAGATACGCAGTATTTT. Translating gives CASSSGQVSTDTQYF. The chain links TRBV9 to TRBJ2-3; 8 nucleotides align to TRBD1. CDR1 and CDR2 from the germline V gene are SGDLS and YYNGEE. The CDR3 runs to 15 residues. The V segment lost 4 bases and the J segment 0 bases; nucleotides outside the gene matches: 4. The variable domain in full, with the rest retrieved from reference TRBV9 and TRBJ2-3, is DSGVTQTPKHLITATGQRVTLRCSPRSGDLSVYWYQQSLDQGLQFLIQYYNGEERAKGNILERFSAQQFPDLHSELNLSSLELGDSALYFCASSSGQVSTDTQYFGPGTRLTVL.

This chain connects TRBV27 to TRBJ2-3; 9 bases are a match to TRBD2. The CDR3 is made up of 15 amino acids. Germline values: CDR1 MNHEY, CDR2 SMNVEV (reference sequence). With V trimmed by 8 bases and J by 1 base, 7 bases remained unmatched. The CDR3 region is CASSQREDGTDTQYF. CDR3 nucleotides: TGTGCCAGCTCTCAGCGGGAGGATGGCACAGATACGCAGTATTTT.

The chain employs TRBV18 and TRBJ2-2, with a tentative D call TRBD2 (5 bases). The V gene's germline CDR1 is KGHSH and CDR2 LQKENI. V lost 3 bases and J lost 7, with 15 bases in between. The CDR3 has 15 amino acids. The CDR3 coding sequence is TGTGCCAGCTCACCGTTTGAGGGAACGAACGGGGAGCTGTTTTTT. It encodes CASSPFEGTNGELFF. The whole variable domain, filled in from reference TRBV18 and TRBJ2-2, reads NAGVMQNPRHLVRRRGQEARLRCSPMKGHSHVYWYRQLPEEGLKFMVYLQKENIIDESGMPKERFSAEFPKEGPSILRIQQVVRGDSAAYFCASSPFEGTNGELFFGEGSRLTVL.

In nucleotides, the CDR3 is TGTGCCAGCAGCCCGACTAGCGGTTACTACGAGCAGTACTTC. Residues: CASSPTSGYYEQYF. J is TRBJ2-7 and V is TRBV7-3; 9 bases are shared with TRBD2. Per the germline V gene, CDR1 is SGHTA and CDR2 is FQGTGA. The junction had 5 bases not matched to a gene; V was cut back by 5 bases and J by 3 bases. CDR3 length equals 14 residues.

This sequence joins TRBV24-1 and TRBJ2-5; D is uncertain. V dropped 0 bases and J dropped 3 bases, with 7 bases sitting between them. The germline CDR1 and CDR2 sequences are KGHDR and SFDVKD. CDR3 length: 14 residues. CDR3 in DNA: TGTGCCACCAGTGATTTGAGAGGTGAAGAGACCCAGTACTTC. It specifies CATSDLRGEETQYF.

This sequence joins TRBV5-4 and TRBJ2-5; 7 nucleotides agree with TRBD1. The V segment lost 3 bases and the J segment 2 bases; nucleotides outside the gene matches: 10. This CDR3 comprises 16 residues. Germline V gene sequence: CDR1 SGHNT, CDR2 YYREEE (reference sequence). The CDR3 nucleotides are TGTGCCAGCAGCTCCGACCTTGGACAGGTACAAGAGACCCAGTACTTC. As protein: CASSSDLGQVQETQYF.

Details on this clone: Its ends do not fully match the called genes, so a read error is possible. The chain carries TRBV7-7 and TRBJ2-2; 8 bases map to TRBD2. Germline V CDR1 and CDR2: SSHAT, FNYEAQ (reference sequence). This CDR3 is 16 amino acids long. CDR3 in DNA: TGTGCTAGCAGCCCTTTGAGCGGGAGCGGGTCCGGGGAGCTGTTTTTT. Translation gives CASSPLSGSGSGELFF.

CDR3 in DNA: TGTGCCAGCAGTTACAGGGAACCAGATACGCAGTATTTT. This gives the protein CASSYREPDTQYF. V is TRBV28 and J is TRBJ2-3; perhaps TRBD1 as D (6 bases). V gave up 4 bases and J gave up 4 bases, with 9 bases separating them. The CDR3 is 13 amino acids. The germline V gene has CDR1 MDHEN and CDR2 SYDVKM.

V gene TRBV25-1 combines with J gene TRBJ2-3; 7 positions agree with TRBD1. This CDR3 spans 13 amino acids. Germline V gene lookup returns CDR1 MGHDK and CDR2 SYGVNS. The junction had 1 base not matched to a gene; V was cut back by 6 bases and J by 1 base. Here the CDR3 reads CASSGQGTDTQYF. CDR3 DNA sequence: TGTGCCAGCAGCGGACAGGGCACAGATACGCAGTATTTT.